The following is a T cell receptor (beta chain) sequence with its context. Molecular barcoding with unique molecular identifiers was used for the TCRbeta library. TCRdb fed the PCR reads into MiXCR, producing one record per CDR3 protein. The sample gives just over 950,000 distinct CDR3 sequences, roughly 29% of which show up once; roughly 27% is in the top ten. The CDR3 is 14 residues long. Trimming took 5 bases from V and 1 from J, leaving 11 bases between them. The data stem from a study of T-cell reconstitution after alpha-beta-depleted transplantation in children. The rearrangement uses TRBV12-3 or TRBV12-4 and TRBJ1-2; D possibly corresponds to TRBD1 (5 bases). This TCR derives from a boy under three years old who had a stem cell transplant for SCID, so the T cells may come from the graft donor. The starting material was PBMCs, mostly from graft donor cells, obtained 360 days after TCRalphabeta/CD19-depleted stem cell transplant. This CDR3 reads CASSLTGGNYGYTF. The CDR3 DNA follows: TGTGCCAGCAGTCTCACTGGGGGTAACTATGGCTACACCTTC.